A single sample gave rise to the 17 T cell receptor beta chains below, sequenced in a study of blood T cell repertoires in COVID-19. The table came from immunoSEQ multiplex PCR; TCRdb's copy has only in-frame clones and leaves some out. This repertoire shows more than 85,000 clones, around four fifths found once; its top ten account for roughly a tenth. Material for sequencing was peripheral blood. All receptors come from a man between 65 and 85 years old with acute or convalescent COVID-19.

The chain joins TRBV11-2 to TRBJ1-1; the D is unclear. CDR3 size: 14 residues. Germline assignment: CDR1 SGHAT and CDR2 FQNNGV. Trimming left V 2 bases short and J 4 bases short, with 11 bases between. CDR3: CASSLPGEGTEAFF. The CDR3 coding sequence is TGTGCCAGCAGCTTACCAGGTGAAGGCACTGAAGCTTTCTTT. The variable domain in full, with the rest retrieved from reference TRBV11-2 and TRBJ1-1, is EAGVAQSPRYKIIEKRQSVAFWCNPISGHATLYWYQQILGQGPKLLIQFQNNGVVDDSQLPKDRFSAERLKGVDSTLKIQPAKLEDSAVYLCASSLPGEGTEAFFGQGTRLTVV.

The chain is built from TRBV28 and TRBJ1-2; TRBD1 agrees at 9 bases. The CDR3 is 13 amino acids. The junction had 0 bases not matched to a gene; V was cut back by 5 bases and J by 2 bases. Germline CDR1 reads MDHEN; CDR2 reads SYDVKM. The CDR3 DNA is TGTGCCAGCAGTGGACAGGGGAACTATGGCTACACCTTC. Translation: CASSGQGNYGYTF.

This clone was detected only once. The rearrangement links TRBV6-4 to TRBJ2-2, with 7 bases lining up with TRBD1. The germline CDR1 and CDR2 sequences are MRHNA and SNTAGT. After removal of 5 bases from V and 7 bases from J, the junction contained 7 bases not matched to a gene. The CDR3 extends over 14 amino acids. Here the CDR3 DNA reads TGTGCCAGCAGTTCCGGGACAGCCTACGGGGAGCTGTTTTTT. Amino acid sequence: CASSSGTAYGELFF.

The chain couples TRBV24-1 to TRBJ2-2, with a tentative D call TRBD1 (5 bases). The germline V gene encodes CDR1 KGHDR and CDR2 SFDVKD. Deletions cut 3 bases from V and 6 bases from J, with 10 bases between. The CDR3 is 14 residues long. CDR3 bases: TGTGCCACCAGTGATGCAGGGATCGCCGGGGAGCTGTTTTTT. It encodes CATSDAGIAGELFF.

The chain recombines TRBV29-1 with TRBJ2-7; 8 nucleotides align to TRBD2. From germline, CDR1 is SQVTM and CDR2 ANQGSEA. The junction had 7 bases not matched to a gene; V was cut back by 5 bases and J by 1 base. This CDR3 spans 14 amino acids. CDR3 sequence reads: CSVPGAGGSYEQYF. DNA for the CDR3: TGCAGCGTTCCCGGGGCGGGGGGTTCCTACGAGCAGTACTTC.

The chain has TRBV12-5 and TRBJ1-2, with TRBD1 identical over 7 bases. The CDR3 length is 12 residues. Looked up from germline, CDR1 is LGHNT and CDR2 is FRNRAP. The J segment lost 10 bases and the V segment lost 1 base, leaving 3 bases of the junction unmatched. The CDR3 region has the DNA TGTGCTAGTGGTTTGGGACAGGGTTTCTACACCTTC. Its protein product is CASGLGQGFYTF.

The CDR3 loop reads CASSYSPASDETQYF. CDR3 DNA sequence: TGTGCCAGCAGTTACAGTCCGGCTAGTGATGAGACCCAGTACTTC. The V gene is TRBV6-5, the J gene TRBJ2-5; D not certain. The germline V gene has CDR1 MNHEY and CDR2 SVGAGI. The germline V and J ends were trimmed by 2 bases and 5 bases, with 15 bases remaining between them. This CDR3 contains 15 residues.

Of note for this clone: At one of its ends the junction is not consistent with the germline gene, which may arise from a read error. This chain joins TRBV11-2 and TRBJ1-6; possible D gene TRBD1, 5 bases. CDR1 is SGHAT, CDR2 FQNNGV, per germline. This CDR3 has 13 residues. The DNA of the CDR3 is TGTGCCAGCAGCTTAGTTCGATCCGGGACTGTAGCGTTT. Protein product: CASSLVRSGTVAF. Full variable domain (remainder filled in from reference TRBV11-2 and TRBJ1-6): EAGVAQSPRYKIIEKRQSVAFWCNPISGHATLYWYQQILGQGPKLLIQFQNNGVVDDSQLPKDRFSAERLKGVDSTLKIQPAKLEDSAVYLCASSLVRSGTVAFGNGTRLTVT.

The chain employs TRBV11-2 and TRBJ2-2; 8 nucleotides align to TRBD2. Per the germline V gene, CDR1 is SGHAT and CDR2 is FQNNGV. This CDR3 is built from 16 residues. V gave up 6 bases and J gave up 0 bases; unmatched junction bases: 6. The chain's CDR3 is CASRLAGYPNTGELFF. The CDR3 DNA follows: TGTGCCAGCAGGCTAGCGGGCTACCCGAACACCGGGGAGCTGTTTTTT.

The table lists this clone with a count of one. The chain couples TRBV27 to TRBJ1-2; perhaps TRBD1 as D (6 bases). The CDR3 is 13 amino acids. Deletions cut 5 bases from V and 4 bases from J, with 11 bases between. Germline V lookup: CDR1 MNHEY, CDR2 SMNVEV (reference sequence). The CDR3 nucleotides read TGTGCCAGCAGTCCGTTGGACAGCTATGGCTACACCTTC. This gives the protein CASSPLDSYGYTF.

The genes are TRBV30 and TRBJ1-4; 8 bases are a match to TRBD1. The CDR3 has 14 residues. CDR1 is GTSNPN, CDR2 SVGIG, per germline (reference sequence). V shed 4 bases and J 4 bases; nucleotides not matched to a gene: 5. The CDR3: CAWTSRGHNEKLFF. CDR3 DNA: TGTGCCTGGACTTCCAGGGGGCATAATGAAAAACTGTTTTTT. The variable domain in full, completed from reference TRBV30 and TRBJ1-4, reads SQTIHQWPATLVQPVGSPLSLECTVEGTSNPNLYWYRQAAGRGLQLLFYSVGIGQISSEVPQNLSASRPQDRQFILSSKKLLLSDSGFYLCAWTSRGHNEKLFFGSGTQLSVL.

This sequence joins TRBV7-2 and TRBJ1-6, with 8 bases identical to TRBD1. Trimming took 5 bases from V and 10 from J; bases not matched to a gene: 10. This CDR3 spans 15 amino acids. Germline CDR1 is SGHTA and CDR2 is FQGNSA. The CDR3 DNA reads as TGTGCCAGCAGCGTCCGACAGGGGTGGAACTCACCCCTCCACTTT. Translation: CASSVRQGWNSPLHF.

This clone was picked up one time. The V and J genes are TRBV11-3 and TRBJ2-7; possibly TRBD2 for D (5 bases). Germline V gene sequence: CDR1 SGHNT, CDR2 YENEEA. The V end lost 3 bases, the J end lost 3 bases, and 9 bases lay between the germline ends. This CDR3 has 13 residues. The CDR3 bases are TGTGCCAGCAGCTTTGGGGAGAACTACGAGCAGTACTTC. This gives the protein CASSFGENYEQYF.

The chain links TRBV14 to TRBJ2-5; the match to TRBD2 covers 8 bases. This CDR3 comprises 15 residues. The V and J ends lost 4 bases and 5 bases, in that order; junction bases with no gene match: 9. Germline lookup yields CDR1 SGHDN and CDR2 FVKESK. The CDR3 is CASSLPRTSRETQYF. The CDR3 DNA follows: TGTGCCAGCAGCCTACCCAGGACTAGCCGGGAGACCCAGTACTTC. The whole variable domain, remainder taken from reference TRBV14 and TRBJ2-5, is EAGVTQFPSHSVIEKGQTVTLRCDPISGHDNLYWYRRVMGKEIKFLLHFVKESKQDESGMPNNRFLAERTGGTYSTLKVQPAELEDSGVYFCASSLPRTSRETQYFGPGTRLLVL.

CDR3 nucleotides: TGTGCCAGCACCCCCGGGGGGCGGCCTGAAGCTTTCTTT. This codes for CASTPGGRPEAFF. The rearrangement uses TRBV28 and TRBJ1-1; weak D call: TRBD1 (6 bases). Trimming stripped 7 bases from V and 6 bases from J, with 15 bases between. CDR3 length equals 13 residues. The germline CDR1 and CDR2 sequences are MDHEN and SYDVKM.

CDR3 loop: CASSLSIGSNSPLHF. In DNA, the CDR3 is TGTGCCAGCAGCTTATCGATAGGGAGTAATTCACCCCTCCACTTT. The chain has TRBV7-9 and TRBJ1-6; no definite D call. There are 15 residues in the CDR3. Per the germline V gene, CDR1 is SEHNR and CDR2 is FQNEAQ (reference sequence). With 2 bases removed from V and 6 bases from J, the gap between germline ends came to 11 bases.

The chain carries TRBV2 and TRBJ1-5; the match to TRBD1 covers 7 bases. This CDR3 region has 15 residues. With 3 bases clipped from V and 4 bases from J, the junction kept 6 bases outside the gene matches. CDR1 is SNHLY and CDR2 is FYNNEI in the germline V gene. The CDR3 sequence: CASSEEQGKNQPQHF. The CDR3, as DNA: TGTGCCAGCAGTGAGGAACAGGGGAAAAATCAGCCCCAGCATTTT. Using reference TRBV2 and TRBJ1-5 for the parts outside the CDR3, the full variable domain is EPEVTQTPSHQVTQMGQEVILRCVPISNHLYFYWYRQILGQKVEFLVSFYNNEISEKSEIFDDQFSVERPDGSNFTLKIRSTKLEDSAMYFCASSEEQGKNQPQHFGDGTRLSIL.